What follows is one T cell receptor (beta chain) and its context. The clone's antigen remains unknown. Nothing much larger sits one base from this clone, and base qualities are not available. TCR beta repertoires were profiled from peripheral blood of roughly 13 young patients with multiple sclerosis to demonstrate the VDJtools post-analysis software. The multiple sclerosis patients were children and adolescents ranging in age from roughly 6 to 16 years. The data derive from a study of post-analysis software for immune sequencing data (dated by TCRdb to between 2014 and 2017). Background for the entire study: The recorded disease courses included relapsing-remitting, secondary progressive and progressive-relapsing multiple sclerosis, and some patients had no subtype annotation. Patient repertoires were compared against ten to eleven previously published healthy control repertoires from donors aged roughly 6 to 27 years. A subset of samples was prepared in parallel using single-end sample barcoding, then pooled and co-amplified after Illumina adapter ligation.

Trimming at the junction amounts to 0 bases on V and 3 bases on J, and the germline ends lie 11 bases apart. Looking up the germline V gene (reference sequence) yields CDR1 DFQATT and CDR2 SNEGSKA. From cysteine to phenylalanine, the CDR3 is 14 amino acids long. Kept here is only the CDR3 DNA, which spans 42 bases and is read in frame from base 1. Receptor libraries were prepared by PCR. These reads were obtained on an Illumina HiSeq 2500. To reduce PCR and sequencing biases, unique molecular identifiers were incorporated into the TCR beta cDNA libraries. Every 1 to 10 million input T cells yielded approximately 500,000 cDNA molecules, meaning each molecule approximated one T cell. Patient libraries were prepared and sequenced with the same protocol used for the earlier healthy control dataset. Within a given batch, samples were prepared together, multiplexed and sequenced on the same HiSeq lane. As for the authors' bioinformatics: Raw barcoded reads were processed with MIGEC, and single-read molecular identifier groups were discarded before consensus assembly and CDR3 extraction. Clonotype tables were post-analysed with VDJtools, and diversity was normalized by down-sampling all datasets to the smallest sample size. In repertoire overlap clustering, CDR3 amino acid sequences, but not nucleotide sequences, were matched to correct batch-related cross-sample contamination. Through fastp at Q25 and MiXCR, TCRdb rebuilt clones from the public reads, retaining in-frame beta chains. Identical CDR3 protein sequences are pooled into one entry, listed with their most common genes and DNA. The V and J calls were not made by the authors but by TCRdb's processing. This sample lists a few hundred thousand distinct CDR3 sequences; roughly 45% were detected once. The ten largest clonotypes hold 9.5% to 13% of the sample.

Overall study results and their limits: The control group was slightly older than the multiple sclerosis patient group. Direct clustering with F measure revealed strong co-clustering of samples prepared in the same batch, which led to a batch-effect correction. Normalized Chao1 diversity was significantly lower in multiple sclerosis patients than controls, suggesting substantial peripheral T-cell clonal expansion. Patients showed significantly higher frequencies than controls for a few TRBV segments, among them TRBV5-6, TRBV5-1 and TRBV20-1.

This receptor was obtained from a girl under 18 with multiple sclerosis. Recombination joined TRBV20-1 with TRBJ1-2, with the D gene uncertain. The material sequenced was blood. Here is the DNA: TGCAGTGCTAGAGATCCTCGTGGTGACTATGGCTACACCTTC. This sequence encodes CSARDPRGDYGYTF.